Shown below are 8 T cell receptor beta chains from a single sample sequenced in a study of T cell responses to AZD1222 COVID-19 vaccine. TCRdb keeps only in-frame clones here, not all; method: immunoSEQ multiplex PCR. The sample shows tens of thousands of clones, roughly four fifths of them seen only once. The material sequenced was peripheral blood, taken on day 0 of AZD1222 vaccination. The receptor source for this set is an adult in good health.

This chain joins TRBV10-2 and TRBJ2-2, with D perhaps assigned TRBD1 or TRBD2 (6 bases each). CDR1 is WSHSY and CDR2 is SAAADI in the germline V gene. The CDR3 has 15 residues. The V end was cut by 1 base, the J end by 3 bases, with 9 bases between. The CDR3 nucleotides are TGCGCCAGCAGTGAGTGGGGGGCCGACACCGGGGAGCTGTTTTTT. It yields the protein CASSEWGADTGELFF.

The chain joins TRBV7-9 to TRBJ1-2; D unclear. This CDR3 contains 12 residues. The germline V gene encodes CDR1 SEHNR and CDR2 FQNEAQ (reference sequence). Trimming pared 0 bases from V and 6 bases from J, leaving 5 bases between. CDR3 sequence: CASSLAENGYTF. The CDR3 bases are TGTGCCAGCAGCTTAGCGGAAAATGGCTACACCTTC. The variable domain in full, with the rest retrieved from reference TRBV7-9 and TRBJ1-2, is DTGVSQNPRHKITKRGQNVTFRCDPISEHNRLYWYRQTLGQGPEFLTYFQNEAQLEKSRLLSDRFSAERPKGSFSTLEIQRTEQGDSAMYLCASSLAENGYTFGSGTRLTVV.

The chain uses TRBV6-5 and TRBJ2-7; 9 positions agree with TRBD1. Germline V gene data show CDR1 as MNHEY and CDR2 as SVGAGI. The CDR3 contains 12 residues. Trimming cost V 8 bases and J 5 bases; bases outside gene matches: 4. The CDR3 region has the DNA TGTGCCAGCTCAAGGGACAGGGACGAGCAGTACTTC. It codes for CASSRDRDEQYF.

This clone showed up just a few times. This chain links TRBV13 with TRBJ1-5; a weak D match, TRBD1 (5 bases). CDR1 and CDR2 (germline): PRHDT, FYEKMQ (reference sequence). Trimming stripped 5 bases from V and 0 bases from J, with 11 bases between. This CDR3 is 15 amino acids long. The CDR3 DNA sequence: TGTGCCAGCAGCCGGGGGTCCTATAGCAATCAGCCCCAGCATTTT. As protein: CASSRGSYSNQPQHF.

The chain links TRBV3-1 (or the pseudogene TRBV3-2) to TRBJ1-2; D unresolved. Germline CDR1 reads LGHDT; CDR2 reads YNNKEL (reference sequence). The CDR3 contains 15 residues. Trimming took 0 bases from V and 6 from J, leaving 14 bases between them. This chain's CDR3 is CASSQELSEGHGYTF. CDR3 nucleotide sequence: TGTGCCAGCAGCCAAGAGTTATCAGAGGGCCATGGCTACACCTTC.

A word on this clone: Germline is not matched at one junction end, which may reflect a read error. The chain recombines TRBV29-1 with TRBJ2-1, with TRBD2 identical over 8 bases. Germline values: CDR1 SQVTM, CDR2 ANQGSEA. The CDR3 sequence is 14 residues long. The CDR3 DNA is TGCAGCGTCGAAGGGACTAGGACCTACAATGAGCAGTTCTTC. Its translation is CSVEGTRTYNEQFF.

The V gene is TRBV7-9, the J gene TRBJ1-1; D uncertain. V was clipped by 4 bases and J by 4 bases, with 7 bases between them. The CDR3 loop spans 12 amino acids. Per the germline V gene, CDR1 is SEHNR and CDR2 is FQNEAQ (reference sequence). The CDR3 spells CASSSRGTEAFF. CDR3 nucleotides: TGTGCCAGCAGCTCTCGGGGCACTGAAGCTTTCTTT.

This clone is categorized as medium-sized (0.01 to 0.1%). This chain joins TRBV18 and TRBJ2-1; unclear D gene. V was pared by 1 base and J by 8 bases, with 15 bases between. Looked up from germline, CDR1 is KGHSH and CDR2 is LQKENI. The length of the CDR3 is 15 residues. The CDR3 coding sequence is TGTGCCAGCTCACCACGGGTCTTCCAGGCTTATGAGCAGTTCTTC. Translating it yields CASSPRVFQAYEQFF.